This T cell receptor (beta chain) was documented in a study of blood T cell repertoires in COVID-19. At the level of the study: Acute-phase and convalescent COVID-19 samples originated in the United States, Italy and Spain.

From germline, CDR1 is MNHEY and CDR2 SVGAGI. Trimming left V 2 bases short and J 6 bases short, with 6 bases between. There are 12 residues in the CDR3. Original analysis: From reference gene primer amplification, estimates of nucleated cell counts were derived. Assay: immunoSEQ multiplex PCR; the TCRdb copy retains only in-frame clones and omits some. From that table come the V and J calls and clone size; the DNA was used to work out D and trimming. The sample consists of hundreds of thousands of clones, 87% of them appearing once. Specimen: peripheral blood. The V call is TRBV6-5, the J call TRBJ2-3; D is unclear. This receptor was identified in a woman aged 40 to 50 who had recovered from COVID-19. CDR3 nucleotides: TGTGCCAGCAGTTACCCGTCGGATACGCAGTATTTT. Its protein is CASSYPSDTQYF.